These 9 T cell receptor beta chains originate from one sample sequenced in a study of tissue T cells after allogeneic stem cell transplantation. Sequenced by immunoSEQ multiplex PCR; TCRdb stores in-frame clones only, minus some. This sample has tens of thousands of clones; 73% occur once, and the top ten carry less than 0.85%. The specimen sequenced was sorted cells pooled from one or two spleens. Every receptor here comes from a pool of C57BL/6 mice in good health.

In this sample, this clone turned up a few times. The genes and germline here are from mouse. The CDR3 end falls 1 residue outside the read, so it is completed with the germline J gene. The gene calls are TRBV4 and TRBJ2-1; 7 positions agree with TRBD2. The germline V gene encodes CDR1 LGHDT and CDR2 YNNKQL (reference sequence). V was pared by 6 bases and J by 3 bases, with 5 bases of the junction left unmatched. The CDR3 is 14 residues long. CDR3 DNA (partial): TGTGCCAGCAGGGAAGACTGGGCCTATGCTGAGCAGTTC. This gives the protein CASREDWAYAEQF. The complete CDR3 reads CASREDWAYAEQFF.

A remark on this clone: Mouse names are used for the genes. Coverage ceases 1 residue before the CDR3 finishes, and the germline J gene fills in the end. This chain uses TRBV12-1 with TRBJ1-1; 7 positions match TRBD1. The length of the CDR3 is 13 residues. The V and J ends lost 2 bases and 3 bases, in that order; junction bases with no gene match: 2. The germline gives CDR1 SGHSN, CDR2 HYEKVE. This CDR3 reads CASSRQGDTEVFF. CDR3 bases read: TGTGCCAGCTCTCGACAGGGAGACACAGAAGTCTTC.

For this clone: The listed genes are named as in mouse. From the germline J gene comes the end of the CDR3, since the read stops 1 residue before it. The J gene is TRBJ2-2, the V gene TRBV3; 10 bases fit TRBD2. This CDR3 has 16 residues. The V and J ends lost 5 bases and 2 bases, in that order; junction bases with no gene match: 5. Germline loops: CDR1 SNHLY, CDR2 FYNGKV (reference sequence). CDR3 bases read: TGTGCCAGCAGCCCTGGACTGGGGGCCAACACCGGGCAGCTCTAC. Translation gives CASSPGLGANTGQLY. The entire CDR3 sequence reads CASSPGLGANTGQLYF.

On this clone itself: Each gene name is a mouse one. The read stops 1 residue short of the end of the CDR3; the missing end is completed from the germline J gene. The chain couples TRBV2 to TRBJ2-1; perhaps TRBD1 as D (6 bases). In germline, CDR1 is LGHNA, CDR2 YSYQKL. This CDR3 is built from 15 residues. Trimming pared 4 bases from V and 0 bases from J, leaving 10 bases between. Here the CDR3 reads CASSPTGHNYAEQFF. The CDR3 bases that were read are TGTGCCAGCAGCCCCACGGGACATAACTATGCTGAGCAGTTC.

About this clone itself: Mouse gene names apply. CDR3: CASSHRSNTEVFF. CDR3 DNA, as far as it was read: TGTGCCAGCAGCCACAGGTCAAACACAGAAGTCTTC. V usage is TRBV4 and J usage is TRBJ1-1; D is perhaps TRBD1 (5 bases). The read ends 1 residue shy of where the CDR3 ends; the end is completed using the germline J gene. The CDR3 runs 13 residues. Trimming cost V 5 bases and J 0 bases, with 7 bases left between them. Germline lookup yields CDR1 LGHDT and CDR2 YNNKQL (reference sequence).

This clone turned up a few times. The gene symbols are mouse symbols. From the germline J gene comes the end of the CDR3, since the read stops 1 residue before it. This chain connects TRBV14 to TRBJ2-7, with 9 nucleotides matching TRBD1. Per germline, CDR1 SGHDT and CDR2 FRDEAV. CDR3 length equals 15 residues. After removal of 2 bases from V and 5 bases from J, the junction contained 8 bases not matched to a gene. CDR3 DNA, as far as it was read: TGTGCCAGCAGTTTGGGACAGGGAAGAATGGATGAACAGTAC. It encodes CASSLGQGRMDEQY. The whole CDR3 reads CASSLGQGRMDEQYF.

Points on this clone: Gene names and germline match the mouse. The CDR3 sequence is CASRTRQGRTNERLFF. CDR3 bases read: TGTGCCAGCAGAACTCGACAGGGGAGAACCAACGAAAGATTATTT. The chain employs TRBV4 and TRBJ1-4, with 8 bases identical to TRBD1. The read ends 1 residue before the CDR3 terminus; that terminus is restored from the germline J gene. Germline lookup yields CDR1 LGHDT and CDR2 YNNKQL (reference sequence). This CDR3 has 16 amino acids. The ends lost 6 bases at V and 3 bases at J; junction bases unmatched: 9.

There are a few counts of this clone. Germline and genes here are mouse. The CDR3 goes on 1 residue after the read ends, and that part is filled in from the germline J gene. The rearrangement uses TRBV5 and TRBJ2-7, with 8 positions matching TRBD2. CDR1 and CDR2 (germline): LGHNA, YNLKQL (reference sequence). The CDR3 extends over 15 amino acids. The V and J ends lost 4 bases and 0 bases, in that order; junction bases with no gene match: 5. The CDR3 sequence: CASSPTGVSSYEQYF. The sequenced part of the CDR3 DNA is TGTGCCAGCAGCCCGACTGGGGTCAGCTCCTATGAACAGTAC.

A remark on this clone: Genes and germline are mouse. The read terminates 1 residue ahead of where the CDR3 ends, so the germline J gene completes it. Other nucleotide sequences from this sample produce the same CDR3. The chain is built from TRBV13-2 and TRBJ2-5, with D maybe TRBD2 (6 bases). V was trimmed by 1 base and J by 2 bases, leaving 8 bases between them. In germline, CDR1 is NNHNN, CDR2 SYGAGS (reference sequence). This CDR3 contains 14 residues. The CDR3 here is CASGDPGGQDTQYF. The sequenced part of the CDR3 DNA is TGTGCCAGCGGTGATCCGGGGGGCCAAGACACCCAGTAC.